This paragraph reports one TCR beta chain. This receptor's antigen is unknown. No base quality values were provided; no much bigger clone lies one nucleotide off. Library prep was done by PCR. DNA from cultured CD4+ T cells was subjected to TCR sequencing with the Oncomine TCR Beta short-read assay at the Johns Hopkins FTIC core. The QIAamp micro DNA kit was used to extract genomic DNA from the cultured CD4+ T cells. Oncomine TCR Beta libraries made from cultured CD4+ T cells were pooled using unique dual indexes and sequenced on an Illumina iSeq 100. The original pipeline was this. Non-productive sequences were removed, and CDR3s not starting with C, not ending with F or W, or shorter than 7 amino acids were discarded. Antigen-specific clonotypes were identified using the MANAFEST web application through comparison of peptide-stimulated wells with reference and other culture wells. To be called positive, a clone needed an FDR below 0.05, an odds ratio above 5, and a productive frequency above 0.1% in at least two of three replicate wells. Cross-reactive clonotypes were defined as significantly expanded in both SARS-CoV-2 spike wells and at least one common cold coronavirus spike condition. CDR3 homology was assessed with Levenshtein distances (stringdist) and unrooted phylogenetic trees (ape) in R version 3.6.1. TCRdb took the public reads, trimmed them with fastp at Q25, ran MiXCR for clone calling and kept in-frame beta chains. Each entry merges the rows of one CDR3 protein and shows their most common DNA and genes. The V and J calls come from TCRdb's annotation, not from the publication. The sample table holds about 19,000 distinct CDR3 sequences, of which about three quarters were seen once. In total, the top ten clones hold about 17% of the sample.

V drops 1 base and J drops 1 base, leaving 13 bases in between. The CDR3 sequence holds 16 residues, the cysteine and phenylalanine included. Only the CDR3 DNA stays, 48 bases, in frame from base 1. CDR1 and CDR2 were assigned from the germline V gene (reference sequence) as SEHNR and FQNEAQ. This sample was included in a study of vaccination and CD4 T cells after COVID-19 (dated by TCRdb to 2022 to 2024). About the investigation overall: Six males and four females were included in the convalescent cohort, with two Hispanic individuals, seven Caucasians, two Asians and one multiracial person represented. Post-COVID blood samples from convalescent patients were collected a median of around 110 days after diagnosis, with a range of 35 to 161 days. Each participant got two doses of either the Pfizer-BioNTech BNT162b2 vaccine (n=8) or the Moderna mRNA-1273 vaccine (n=2). In under 13 COVID-19 convalescent patients and several infection-naive healthy vaccine recipients, researchers compared the spike-specific CD4+ TCR repertoire from before mRNA vaccination with the repertoire from after. For stimulating the cultures, overlapping spike peptide pools were used, derived from SARS-CoV-2 as well as from the common cold coronaviruses HCoV-NL63, HCoV-OC43 and HCoV-229E. In control cultures, a CEFX viral epitope pool was used as positive control, an HIV-1 Nef peptide pool was used as negative control, or no peptide was added. The time from the second vaccine dose to post-vaccine blood sampling had a median of roughly 70 days and ranged from 14 to 241 days. Results and caveats for the whole study, not just this receptor: Among convalescent patients, a median around 89% of the SARS-CoV-2-reactive clones seen after vaccination appeared only after vaccination, which suggests priming specific to the vaccine. Of the vaccine-specific clones found in convalescent patients, nearly all (304 of 307) were mono-reactive for SARS-CoV-2 spike instead of being cross-reactive with common cold coronaviruses. The number of convalescent patients in the study was relatively small, and the study did not examine early timepoints following natural infection. An increase in the median number of SARS-CoV-2-reactive clonotypes from approximately 20 after infection to 35 to 40 after vaccination was observed, but the change was not found to be significant.

The treatment or condition label, as the study defines it: approximately nine-day PBMC culture with coronavirus spike peptide pools or control peptides (ViraFEST assay). To expand antigen-specific T cells with peptide pools and then pick out the expanded clonotypes through TCR sequencing, the study relied on the ViraFEST assay. Negative nucleocapsid antibody tests before and after vaccination confirmed that the healthy vaccine recipients had no prior SARS-CoV-2 infection. Over 1.5 million PBMCs per well were cultured in IMDM with roughly 4.8% human AB serum and roughly 9.3 IU/ml IL-2, plus 10 ug/ml peptide pools. On days 3 and 7, half of the culture medium was replaced with fresh IL-2-containing medium. Once the cells had been in culture for less than 12 days, the EasySep CD4+ T cell isolation kit was used to isolate CD4+ T cells by negative selection. Ficoll-Paque Plus gradient centrifugation was used to isolate PBMCs from whole blood, and the isolated PBMCs were then either used fresh or cryopreserved at -140C. Culture conditions were generally each tested in triplicate wells.

This sequence originates from a human donor who received a COVID-19 vaccine. The chain employs TRBV7-9 and TRBJ1-1, with a tentative D gene TRBD1 over 5 matching bases. Sequencing used CD4+ T cells from blood, cultured in vitro, obtained after SARS-CoV-2 vaccination. The DNA reads TGTGCCAGCAGCTTAGGACAGTCTAGACCGAACACTGAAGCTTTCTTT. Translated, it reads CASSLGQSRPNTEAFF.